The rows below give T cell receptor beta chains drawn from one sample of a study of blood T cell repertoires in COVID-19. Libraries were prepared by immunoSEQ multiplex PCR; TCRdb keeps only in-frame clonotypes and omits some of them. The data show some 160,000 clones, around four fifths seen once. The source material was peripheral blood. These receptors all come from a woman in her 70s who had recovered from COVID-19. Each CDR3 is given with its conserved first and last residue. A D gene is named only where the DNA matches it firmly. Clone size appears in some rows only: once, few, many, or a class for an expanded clone.

once 13 - TRBJ1-5 TRBV6-5 CASSPGGAQPQHF TGTGCCAGCAGTCCCGGAGGTGCGCAGCCCCAGCATTTT
- 12 - TRBJ1-1 TRBV7-3 CASSAPGRGAFF TGTGCCAGCAGCGCCCCAGGGAGGGGAGCTTTCTTT
- 13 - TRBJ2-5 TRBV28 CASSLLGRETQYF TGTGCCAGCAGTTTGTTGGGGCGGGAGACCCAGTACTTC
- 13 TRBD1 TRBJ1-2 TRBV7-2 CASNRQGSYGYTF TGTGCCAGCAATCGACAGGGCTCCTATGGCTACACCTTC
- 15 TRBD2 TRBJ2-3 TRBV10-3 CAIRRAGGTTDTQYF TGTGCCATCAGGAGAGCGGGAGGGACCACAGATACGCAGTATTTT
- 13 - TRBJ1-2 TRBV15 CATPRTDNYGYTF TGTGCCACCCCTAGGACAGATAACTATGGCTACACCTTC
- 12 - TRBJ2-7 TRBV18 CASSPTRGEQYF TGTGCCAGCTCACCAACAAGGGGAGAGCAGTACTTC
- 16 - TRBJ1-1 TRBV7-2 CASSLQPGGPGTEAFF TGTGCCAGCAGCCTACAGCCGGGGGGGCCGGGGACTGAAGCTTTCTTT
- 14 TRBD1 TRBJ1-1 TRBV30 CAWAGDSLNTEAFF TGTGCCTGGGCCGGGGACAGCCTGAACACTGAAGCTTTCTTT
- 17 TRBD2 TRBJ2-3 TRBV10-3 CAISAGLAGGRVDTQYF TGTGCCATCAGTGCCGGACTAGCGGGGGGGCGTGTAGATACGCAGTATTTT
- 17 TRBD2 TRBJ2-1 TRBV4-1 CASSQVGGGGGYNEQFF TGCGCCAGCAGCCAAGTTGGCGGCGGGGGGGGTTACAATGAGCAGTTCTTC
- 15 TRBD1 TRBJ2-3 TRBV6-5 CASTNHRTGSVSQYF TGTGCCAGCACCAACCACCGGACAGGGTCTGTTTCGCAGTATTTT
many 15 TRBD1 TRBJ1-4 TRBV6-5 CASSYLGQANEKLFF TGTGCCAGCAGTTACTTGGGACAGGCAAATGAAAAACTGTTTTTT
- 16 TRBD2 TRBJ2-1 TRBV27 CATTLSPLAGRNEQFF TGTGCCACCACACTTTCCCCACTAGCGGGAAGGAATGAGCAGTTCTTC
- 18 TRBD2 TRBJ2-3 TRBV10-3 CAISEGVAGKSSTDTQYF TGTGCCATCAGTGAGGGGGTAGCGGGGAAATCTAGCACAGATACGCAGTATTTT
once 15 TRBD2 TRBJ2-5 TRBV2 CASSETSGSGGTQYF TGTGCCAGCAGTGAAACTAGCGGGAGCGGGGGGACCCAGTACTTC
many 15 - TRBJ1-5 TRBV7-2 CASSSGRESNQPQHF TGTGCCAGCAGCTCGGGTAGAGAAAGCAATCAGCCCCAGCATTTT
- 13 - TRBJ2-3 TRBV6-5 CASAPTNTDTQYF TGTGCCAGCGCACCTACTAACACAGATACGCAGTATTTT
once 13 - TRBJ1-5 TRBV6-5 CASTRGGQRPQHF TGTGCCAGCACCCGGGGGGGCCAGCGGCCCCAGCATTTT
- 15 TRBD2 TRBJ2-7 TRBV28 CASRKSGSPSYEQYF TGTGCCAGCAGAAAAAGCGGGAGCCCGTCCTACGAGCAGTACTTC
- 15 TRBD1 TRBJ1-4 TRBV5-1 CASSLDPQGDEKLFF TGCGCCAGCAGCTTGGACCCGCAGGGGGATGAAAAACTGTTTTTT
- 14 - TRBJ1-1 TRBV28 CASSHYRENTEAFF TGTGCCAGCAGCCATTACAGGGAAAACACTGAAGCTTTCTTT
- 15 TRBD1 TRBJ2-7 TRBV28 CASSLAGTDSYEQYF TGTGCCAGCAGTTTAGCCGGGACAGACTCCTACGAGCAGTACTTC
once 15 - TRBJ1-2 TRBV19 CASSVGQNANYGYTF TGTGCCAGTAGTGTAGGACAGAACGCTAACTATGGCTACACCTTC
- 16 TRBD2 TRBJ2-1 TRBV11-1 CASSQSGLAGYNEQFF TGTGCCAGCAGCCAGTCGGGACTAGCGGGTTACAATGAGCAGTTCTTC